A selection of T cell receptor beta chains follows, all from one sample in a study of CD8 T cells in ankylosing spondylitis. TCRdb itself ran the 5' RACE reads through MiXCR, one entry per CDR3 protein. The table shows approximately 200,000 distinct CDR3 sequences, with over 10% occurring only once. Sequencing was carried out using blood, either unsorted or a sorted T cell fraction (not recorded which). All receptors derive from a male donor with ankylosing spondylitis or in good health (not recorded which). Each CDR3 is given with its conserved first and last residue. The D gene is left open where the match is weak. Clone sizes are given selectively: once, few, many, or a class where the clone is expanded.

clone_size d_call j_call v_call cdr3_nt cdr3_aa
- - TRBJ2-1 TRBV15 TGTGCCACCAGCAGAGATGAAGGGGGGGAGCAGTTCTTC CATSRDEGGEQFF
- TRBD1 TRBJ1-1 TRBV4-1 TGCGCCAGCAGCGACAGACAGGGGGCGAGCACTGAAGCTTTCTTT CASSDRQGASTEAFF
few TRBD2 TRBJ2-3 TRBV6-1 TGTGCCAGCATTGGACTAGCGGTTAGCACAGATACGCAGTATTTT CASIGLAVSTDTQYF
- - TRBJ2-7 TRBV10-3 TGTGCCATCAGTGAGGCTGGGAGCTCCTACGAGCAGTACTTC CAISEAGSSYEQYF
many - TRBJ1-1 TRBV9 TGTGCCAGCAGCGTAGTGGAGGTGAACACTGAAGCTTTCTTT CASSVVEVNTEAFF
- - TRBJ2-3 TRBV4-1 TGCGCCAGCAGCCATCCGAAGGGACAAGCCACAGATACGCAGTATTTT CASSHPKGQATDTQYF
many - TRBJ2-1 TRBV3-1 TGTGCCAGCAGCCAAGCGCTGATCGATGAGCAGTTCTTC CASSQALIDEQFF
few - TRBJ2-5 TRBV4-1 TGCGCCAGCAGCCAAGATCATGGAGAGACCCAGTACTTC CASSQDHGETQYF
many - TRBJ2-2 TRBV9 TGTGCCAGCAGCTTAGGGGGAAGCACCGGGGAGCTGTTTTTT CASSLGGSTGELFF
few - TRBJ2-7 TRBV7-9 TGTGCCAGCAGCTTTCCGACGACAGGCCTCTACGAGCAGTACTTC CASSFPTTGLYEQYF
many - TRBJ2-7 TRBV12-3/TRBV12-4 TGTGCCAGCAGTTTAGCTTACTACGAGCAGTACTTC CASSLAYYEQYF
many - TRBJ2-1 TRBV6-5 TGTGCCAGCGGGGGTACTCCAGGTGAGCAGTTCTTC CASGGTPGEQFF
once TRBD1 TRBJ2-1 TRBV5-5 TGTGCCAGCAGCTTGGGGGACAGGGGCTTAGTAGGTGAGCAGTTCTTC CASSLGDRGLVGEQFF
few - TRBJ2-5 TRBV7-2 TGTGCCAGCAGCTTCCCGACTAGGCGGGAGACCCAGTACTTC CASSFPTRRETQYF
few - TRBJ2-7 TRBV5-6 TGTGCCAGCAGCTGGGGCTCGCTAAGGTACGAGCAGTACTTC CASSWGSLRYEQYF
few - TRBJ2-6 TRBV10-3 TGTGCCATCAGTGAGCCGGGGGCTGGGGCCAACGTCCTGACTTTC CAISEPGAGANVLTF
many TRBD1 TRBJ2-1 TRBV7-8 TGTGCCAGCAGCCCGACAGGGGCCGGATACAATGAGCAGTTCTTC CASSPTGAGYNEQFF
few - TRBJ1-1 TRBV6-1 TGTGCCAGCAGTGCGACAGCCAACACTGAAGCTTTCTTT CASSATANTEAFF
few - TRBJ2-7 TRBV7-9 TGTGCCAGCAGTCGCCTTGCAGCGGGTCCTTACTCCTACGAGCAGTACTTC CASSRLAAGPYSYEQYF
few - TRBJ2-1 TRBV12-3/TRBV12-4 TGTGCCAGCAGTTCTAGTTCTGAGCAGTTCTTC CASSSSSEQFF
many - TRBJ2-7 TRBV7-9 TGTGCCAGCAGCCTCCCAGAGTACGAGCAGTACTTC CASSLPEYEQYF
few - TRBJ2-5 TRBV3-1 TGTGCCAGCAGCCCCCGACAGCGATCAAGCCAAGAGACCCAGTACTTC CASSPRQRSSQETQYF
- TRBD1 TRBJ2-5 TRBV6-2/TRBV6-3 TGTGCCAGCAGTTACCTTGGGACAGGCCCGGTAGAGACCCAGTACTTC CASSYLGTGPVETQYF
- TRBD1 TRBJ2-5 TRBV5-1 TGCGCCAGCAGCTCGCTACAGGGGGCGAAGGGAGAGACCCAGTACTTC CASSSLQGAKGETQYF